This TCR beta chain emerged from a study of blood T cells in healthy people across ages. It was with a sample-barcoded 5' primer and a J-beta primer mix that a second PCR of roughly 7 to 12 cycles was run. Each CDR3 protein is one row after TCRdb ran MiXCR on the 5' RACE reads. Of 1.5 million to 2 million distinct CDR3 sequences listed, approximately 40% were seen once; the top ten hold about 21%. A note on this clonotype: Its antigen is undetermined.

In germline, CDR1 is MDHEN, CDR2 SYDVKM. V lost 7 bases, J lost 4 bases, and 7 bases stayed unmatched. The CDR3 length is 13 residues. Study results and caveats: Aged donors had fewer naive CD4+ cells and lower diversity than long-lived donors.

This sequence was found in a human donor in good health. This chain uses TRBV28 with TRBJ2-7; 7 nucleotides align to TRBD2. Material for sequencing was blood. The CDR3 loop is CASTKVGGYEQYF. The CDR3 DNA follows: TGTGCCAGCACCAAGGTGGGAGGGTACGAGCAGTACTTC.